This TCR beta chain was captured by sequencing in a study of T cells after yellow fever vaccination. Study-wide background: Fractions of low cell number were prepared using SMART-Seq v4 Ultra Low Input. Overall study findings and caveats: Boosting was followed by the reappearance of most primary-vaccination clones (96% CD4, about 90% CD8). One caveat is that FACS-sorted repertoires could contain abundant clonotypes contaminating from the bulk population.

In this sample, this clonotype turned up a few times. Its target is not known. CDR1 MNHEY and CDR2 SVGAGI come from the germline V gene. The CDR3 runs to 12 residues. Trimming pared 2 bases from V and 10 bases from J, leaving 11 bases between. TCRdb used MiXCR to reprocess the 5' RACE reads, holding one entry per CDR3 protein. Among hundreds of thousands of distinct CDR3 sequences listed, approximately 10% were seen once. The chain carries TRBV6-5 and TRBJ1-1; D remains unclear. The specimen comprised PBMCs, sampled on the day of the first yellow fever vaccination. The sequence was obtained from a man younger than 30 who received the YFV17D yellow fever vaccine. The CDR3 bases are TGTGCCAGCAGTTACGGATCAGGAACAGCTTTCTTT. The encoded protein is CASSYGSGTAFF.